The 24 T cell receptor beta chains listed next were all sequenced from one sample in a study of T cells after posttransplantation cyclophosphamide. Libraries were prepared by immunoSEQ multiplex PCR; TCRdb keeps only in-frame clonotypes and omits some of them. The top ten clones hold 3.1% of a sample with approximately 45,000 clones, 92% of them seen once. Specimen: PBMCs. The source is a woman between 45 and 65 years old in good health and a related stem cell transplant donor.

The chain uses TRBV7-6 and TRBJ2-2, with 11 bases lining up with TRBD1. V gave up 4 bases and J gave up 3 bases; unmatched junction bases: 4. The CDR3 is made up of 16 amino acids. Germline CDR1 reads SGHVS; CDR2 reads FNYEAQ. CDR3 sequence reads: CASSSWTGGHTGELFF. The CDR3, as DNA: TGTGCCAGCAGCTCGTGGACAGGGGGCCACACCGGGGAGCTGTTTTTT.

This sequence joins TRBV7-3 and TRBJ1-1; D is possibly TRBD1 (5 bases). Trimming left V 5 bases short and J 2 bases short, with 21 bases between. CDR1 is SGHTA, CDR2 FQGTGA, per germline. The CDR3 is 17 amino acids. The CDR3 sequence is CASSQMGRVDVNTEAFF. CDR3 nucleotide sequence: TGTGCCAGCAGCCAGATGGGCAGGGTTGATGTCAACACTGAAGCTTTCTTT.

V and J are TRBV28 and TRBJ1-1, with 10 bases identical to TRBD1. The CDR3 extends over 16 amino acids. Per germline, CDR1 MDHEN and CDR2 SYDVKM. J was trimmed by 4 bases and V by 5 bases; bases with no gene match: 10. CDR3 loop: CASSTTGTGVGTEAFF. The CDR3 region has the DNA TGTGCCAGCAGTACCACCGGGACAGGGGTGGGCACTGAAGCTTTCTTT.

The chain links TRBV30 to TRBJ1-4; the D gene is possibly TRBD1 (6 bases). Germline assignment: CDR1 GTSNPN and CDR2 SVGIG (reference sequence). CDR3 size: 15 residues. V was shortened by 0 bases and J by 5 bases, with 13 bases between the two germline ends. The CDR3 bases are TGTGCCTGGAGTGTCTCACAGGGAATAAATGAAAAACTGTTTTTT. Amino acids: CAWSVSQGINEKLFF.

The chain employs TRBV9 and TRBJ1-2; TRBD1 matches 11 bases. CDR1 is SGDLS and CDR2 is YYNGEE in the germline V gene. There are 14 residues in the CDR3. The J segment lost 8 bases and the V segment lost 3 bases, leaving 6 bases of the junction unmatched. For the CDR3, the DNA is TGTGCCAGCAGCGCCGGACAGGGGGCAGAAGGCTACACCTTC. It encodes CASSAGQGAEGYTF.

J is TRBJ1-1 and V is TRBV12-5; a weak D match, TRBD1 (5 bases). The length of the CDR3 is 12 residues. Trimming stripped 6 bases from V and 8 bases from J, with 13 bases between. From germline, CDR1 is LGHNT and CDR2 FRNRAP. The CDR3 sequence is CASGPTGAEAFF. DNA for the CDR3: TGTGCTAGTGGCCCCACAGGTGCCGAAGCTTTCTTT.

This chain uses TRBV6-5 with TRBJ1-5; unclear D gene. V lost 2 bases and J lost 4, with 9 bases in between. This CDR3 is built from 14 residues. Germline loops: CDR1 MNHEY, CDR2 SVGAGI. The DNA of the CDR3 is TGTGCCAGCAGTTACGCGGCCGTAAATCAGCCCCAGCATTTT. This codes for CASSYAAVNQPQHF.

This chain links TRBV7-9 with TRBJ1-2; 7 bases align to TRBD1. In germline, CDR1 is SEHNR, CDR2 FQNEAQ (reference sequence). V was clipped by 5 bases and J by 4 bases; unmatched bases: 7. The CDR3 is 14 amino acids. CDR3 loop: CASSQPGTVYGYTF. The CDR3 region has the DNA TGTGCCAGCAGCCAGCCCGGGACAGTCTATGGCTACACCTTC.

The chain recombines TRBV5-4 with TRBJ2-3; a weak D match, TRBD1 (7 bases). CDR1 SGHNT and CDR2 YYREEE come from the germline V gene (reference sequence). Trimming pared 0 bases from V and 3 bases from J, leaving 11 bases between. The CDR3 is 15 amino acids. CDR3 nucleotide sequence: TGTGCCAGCAGCTTGGAGCAGGGGGGAACAGATACGCAGTATTTT. The encoded protein is CASSLEQGGTDTQYF.

This clone has just a few counts. The chain links TRBV30 to TRBJ2-5, with D possibly TRBD2 on 5 matching bases. The CDR3 is made up of 15 amino acids. In germline, CDR1 is GTSNPN, CDR2 SVGIG (reference sequence). The V end lost 2 bases, the J end lost 0 bases, and 13 bases lay between the germline ends. This CDR3 reads CAWSLPRVYQETQYF. In nucleotides, the CDR3 is TGTGCCTGGAGTCTTCCGCGGGTGTACCAAGAGACCCAGTACTTC.

CDR3 bases: TGCGCCAGCAGTGAGTCTCAGGGGAAAGATACGCAGTATTTT. Its protein product is CASSESQGKDTQYF. V gene TRBV10-1 combines with J gene TRBJ2-3; perhaps TRBD1 as D (6 bases). The CDR3 consists of 14 residues. CDR1 and CDR2 from the germline V gene are WNHNN and SYGVQD (reference sequence). The V and J ends lost 0 bases and 5 bases respectively, with 9 bases between them.

V usage is TRBV19 and J usage is TRBJ1-1, with unresolved D. This CDR3 has 12 residues. The V end was cut by 8 bases, the J end by 4 bases, with 11 bases between. Germline-derived CDR1 and CDR2 are LNHDA and SQIVND (reference sequence). The CDR3 DNA sequence: TGTGCCAGTGCCTTTGGAGGCACTGAAGCTTTCTTT. Amino acids: CASAFGGTEAFF.

V usage is TRBV2 and J usage is TRBJ2-7; 9 bases align to TRBD1. CDR1 and CDR2 (germline): SNHLY, FYNNEI. V lost 6 bases, J lost 6 bases, and 9 bases stayed unmatched. CDR3 length: 14 residues. The CDR3 nucleotides are TGTGCCAGCAGGACGGGACAGGGCCTTGGCGAGCAGTACTTC. Its translation: CASRTGQGLGEQYF.

The rearrangement links TRBV5-6 to TRBJ2-1; the match to TRBD2 covers 7 bases. The CDR3 loop spans 16 amino acids. The V gene end was trimmed by 0 bases and the J gene end by 0 bases; junction bases not matched to a gene: 3. From germline, CDR1 is SGHDT and CDR2 YYEEEE. This CDR3 reads CASSLVGGSSYNEQFF. For the CDR3, the DNA is TGTGCCAGCAGCTTGGTGGGGGGGAGCTCCTACAATGAGCAGTTCTTC.

The genes are TRBV6-5 and TRBJ2-5; 9 bases fit TRBD1. The germline gives CDR1 MNHEY, CDR2 SVGAGI. The CDR3 loop spans 15 amino acids. The junction had 4 bases not matched to a gene; V was cut back by 0 bases and J by 5 bases. CDR3 protein: CASSYSGTGKETQYF. The CDR3, as DNA: TGTGCCAGCAGTTACTCCGGGACAGGGAAGGAGACCCAGTACTTC.

The gene calls are TRBV5-1 and TRBJ1-2; no clear D. The germline CDR1 and CDR2 sequences are SGHRS and YFSETQ. The CDR3 is 12 amino acids. The germline V and J ends were trimmed by 0 bases and 8 bases, with 8 bases remaining between them. The CDR3 sequence: CASSLGQVGYTF. The CDR3 DNA is TGCGCCAGCAGCTTGGGGCAGGTCGGCTACACCTTC.

The rearrangement links TRBV5-1 to TRBJ2-3; 7 nucleotides line up with TRBD1. The CDR3 consists of 16 residues. V gave up 0 bases and J gave up 0 bases; unmatched junction bases: 4. Germline CDR1 reads SGHRS; CDR2 reads YFSETQ. CDR3 bases: TGCGCCAGCAGCTTGGGGTACAGGGGCAGCACAGATACGCAGTATTTT. Amino acid sequence: CASSLGYRGSTDTQYF.

Turning to this clone: The germline gene is not matched at one end of the junction; a read error may be the cause. The V gene is TRBV4-2, the J gene TRBJ2-7, with TRBD2 matching over 9 bases. This CDR3 comprises 13 residues. The germline V gene has CDR1 LGHNA and CDR2 YNFKEQ. The CDR3 sequence is CASSQDPSSGVTF. The CDR3 nucleotides are TGTGCCAGCAGCCAAGATCCCTCTAGCGGGGTCACCTTC.

This clone was observed a single time. V gene TRBV29-1 combines with J gene TRBJ1-1; 7 bases are shared with TRBD1. The CDR3 runs to 15 residues. V shed 3 bases, J shed 1 base, and the junction held 8 bases outside the gene matches. Germline CDR1 and CDR2: SQVTM and ANQGSEA. CDR3 loop: CSVDTQTGPNTEAFF. Written as DNA, the CDR3 is TGCAGCGTTGATACCCAGACAGGGCCGAACACTGAAGCTTTCTTT.

The chain combines TRBV6-1 with TRBJ2-1, with TRBD1 matching 7 bases. This CDR3 has 14 amino acids. V was pared by 6 bases and J by 5 bases, with 7 bases of the junction left unmatched. CDR1 and CDR2 (germline): MNHNS, SASEGT. The CDR3 region is CASRQDRANNEQFF. CDR3 nucleotides: TGTGCCAGCAGACAAGACAGGGCCAACAATGAGCAGTTCTTC.

This chain uses TRBV5-1 with TRBJ2-3, with TRBD2 identical over 11 bases. CDR1 and CDR2 from the germline V gene are SGHRS and YFSETQ. With 3 bases clipped from V and 0 bases from J, the junction kept 6 bases outside the gene matches. There are 17 residues in the CDR3. CDR3 nucleotides: TGCGCCAGCAGCTCCGGGACTAGCGGAGTTAGCACAGATACGCAGTATTTT. Its translation is CASSSGTSGVSTDTQYF.

This clone was picked up one time. The chain employs TRBV5-4 and TRBJ1-4; the match to TRBD1 covers 11 bases. CDR1 SGHNT and CDR2 YYREEE come from the germline V gene (reference sequence). Germline trimming cut 4 bases from V and 8 bases from J; bases unmatched to any gene: 10. The CDR3 is made up of 16 amino acids. The CDR3 bases are TGTGCCAGCAGCGTAGGATTGGGACAGGGGGAAGAAAAACTGTTTTTT. It codes for CASSVGLGQGEEKLFF. The full variable domain, its missing parts supplied by reference TRBV5-4 and TRBJ1-4, is ETGVTQSPTHLIKTRGQQVTLRCSSQSGHNTVSWYQQALGQGPQFIFQYYREEENGRGNFPPRFSGLQFPNYSSELNVNALELDDSALYLCASSVGLGQGEEKLFFGSGTQLSVL.

The rearrangement uses TRBV5-1 and TRBJ2-7; D may be TRBD1 (6 bases). Germline V gives CDR1 SGHRS, CDR2 YFSETQ. The V end was cut by 4 bases, the J end by 2 bases, with 10 bases between. The CDR3 is 13 residues long. CDR3 protein: CASSGTGTYEQYF. The CDR3 DNA reads TGCGCCAGCAGCGGAACAGGGACCTACGAGCAGTACTTC.

This chain links TRBV27 with TRBJ2-7, with D possibly being TRBD2 (7 bases). The CDR3 runs to 13 residues. From germline, CDR1 is MNHEY and CDR2 SMNVEV (reference sequence). Trimming pared 2 bases from V and 7 bases from J, leaving 12 bases between. The CDR3 DNA sequence: TGTGCCAGCAGTTTACGGGGGGCAGGTGAGCAGTACTTC. This sequence encodes CASSLRGAGEQYF.